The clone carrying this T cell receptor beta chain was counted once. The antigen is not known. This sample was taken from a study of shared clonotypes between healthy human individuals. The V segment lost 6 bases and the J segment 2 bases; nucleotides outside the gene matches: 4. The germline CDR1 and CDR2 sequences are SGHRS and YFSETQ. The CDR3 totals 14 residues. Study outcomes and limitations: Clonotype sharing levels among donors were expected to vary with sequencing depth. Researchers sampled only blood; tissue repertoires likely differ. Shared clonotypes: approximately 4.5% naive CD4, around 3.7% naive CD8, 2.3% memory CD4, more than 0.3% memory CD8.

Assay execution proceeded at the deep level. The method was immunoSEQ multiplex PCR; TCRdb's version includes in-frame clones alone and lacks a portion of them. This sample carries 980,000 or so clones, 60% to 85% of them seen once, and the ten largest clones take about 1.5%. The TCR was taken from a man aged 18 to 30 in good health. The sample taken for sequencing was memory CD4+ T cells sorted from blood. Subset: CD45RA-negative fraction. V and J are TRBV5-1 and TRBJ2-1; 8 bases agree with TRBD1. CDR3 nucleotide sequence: TGCGCCAGCAAACAGGGGGAGGCCTACAATGAGCAGTTCTTC. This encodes CASKQGEAYNEQFF.